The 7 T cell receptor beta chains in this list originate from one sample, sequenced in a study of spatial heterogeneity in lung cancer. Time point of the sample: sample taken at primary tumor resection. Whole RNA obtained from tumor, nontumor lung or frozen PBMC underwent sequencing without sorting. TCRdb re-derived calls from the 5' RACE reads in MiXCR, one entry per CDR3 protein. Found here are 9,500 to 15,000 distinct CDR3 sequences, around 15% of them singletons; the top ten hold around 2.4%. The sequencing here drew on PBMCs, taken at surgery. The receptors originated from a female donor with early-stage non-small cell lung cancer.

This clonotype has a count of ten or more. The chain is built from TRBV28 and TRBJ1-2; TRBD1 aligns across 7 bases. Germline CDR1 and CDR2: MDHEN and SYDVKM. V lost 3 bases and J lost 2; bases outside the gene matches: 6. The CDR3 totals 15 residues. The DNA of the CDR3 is TGTGCCAGCAGTTTTTCAGGGGGTATCAACTATGGCTACACCTTC. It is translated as CASSFSGGINYGYTF.

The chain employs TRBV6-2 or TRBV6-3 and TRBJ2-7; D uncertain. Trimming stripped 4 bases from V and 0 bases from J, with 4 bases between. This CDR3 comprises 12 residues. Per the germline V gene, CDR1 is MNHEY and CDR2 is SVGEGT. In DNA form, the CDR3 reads TGTGCCAGCAGTTTCAGCTCCTACGAGCAGTACTTC. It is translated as CASSFSSYEQYF.

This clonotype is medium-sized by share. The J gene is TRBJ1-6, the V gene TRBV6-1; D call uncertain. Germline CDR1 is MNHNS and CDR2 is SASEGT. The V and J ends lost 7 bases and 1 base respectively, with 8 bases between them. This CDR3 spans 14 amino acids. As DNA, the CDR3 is TGTGCCAGCACAATTGGGTCCTATAATTCACCCCTCCACTTT. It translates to CASTIGSYNSPLHF.

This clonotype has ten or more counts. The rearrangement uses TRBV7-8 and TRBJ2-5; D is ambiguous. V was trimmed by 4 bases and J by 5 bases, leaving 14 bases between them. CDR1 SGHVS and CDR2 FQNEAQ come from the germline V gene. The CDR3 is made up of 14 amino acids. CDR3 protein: CASSWSEVRETQYF. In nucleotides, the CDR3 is TGTGCCAGCAGCTGGTCCGAGGTACGCGAGACCCAGTACTTC.

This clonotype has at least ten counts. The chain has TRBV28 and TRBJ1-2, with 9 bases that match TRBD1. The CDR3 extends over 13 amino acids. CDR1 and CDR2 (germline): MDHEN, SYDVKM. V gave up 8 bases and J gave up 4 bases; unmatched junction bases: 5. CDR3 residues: CASVTGGVYGYTF. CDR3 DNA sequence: TGTGCCAGCGTAACAGGGGGCGTCTATGGCTACACCTTC.

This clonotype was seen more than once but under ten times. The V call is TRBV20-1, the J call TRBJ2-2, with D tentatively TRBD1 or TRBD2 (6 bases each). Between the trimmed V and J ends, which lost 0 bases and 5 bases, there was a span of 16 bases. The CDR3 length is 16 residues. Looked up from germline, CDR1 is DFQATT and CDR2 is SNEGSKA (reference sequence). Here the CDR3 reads CSARDGGRGGTGELFF. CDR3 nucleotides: TGCAGTGCTAGAGATGGGGGGCGCGGTGGTACCGGGGAGCTGTTTTTT.

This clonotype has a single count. The CDR3 spells CASSPLRGVSTGELFF. CDR3 coding DNA: TGTGCCAGCAGCCCCCTTAGGGGGGTAAGCACCGGGGAGCTGTTTTTT. The V and J genes are TRBV5-4 and TRBJ2-2, with D possibly called TRBD1 or TRBD2 (6 bases each). The CDR3 consists of 16 residues. Germline V gives CDR1 SGHNT, CDR2 YYREEE (reference sequence). Trimming removed 4 bases at V and 4 bases at J, with 17 bases between. Complete variable domain (other parts from reference TRBV5-4 and TRBJ2-2): ETGVTQSPTHLIKTRGQQVTLRCSSQSGHNTVSWYQQALGQGPQFIFQYYREEENGRGNFPPRFSGLQFPNYSSELNVNALELDDSALYLCASSPLRGVSTGELFFGEGSRLTVL.